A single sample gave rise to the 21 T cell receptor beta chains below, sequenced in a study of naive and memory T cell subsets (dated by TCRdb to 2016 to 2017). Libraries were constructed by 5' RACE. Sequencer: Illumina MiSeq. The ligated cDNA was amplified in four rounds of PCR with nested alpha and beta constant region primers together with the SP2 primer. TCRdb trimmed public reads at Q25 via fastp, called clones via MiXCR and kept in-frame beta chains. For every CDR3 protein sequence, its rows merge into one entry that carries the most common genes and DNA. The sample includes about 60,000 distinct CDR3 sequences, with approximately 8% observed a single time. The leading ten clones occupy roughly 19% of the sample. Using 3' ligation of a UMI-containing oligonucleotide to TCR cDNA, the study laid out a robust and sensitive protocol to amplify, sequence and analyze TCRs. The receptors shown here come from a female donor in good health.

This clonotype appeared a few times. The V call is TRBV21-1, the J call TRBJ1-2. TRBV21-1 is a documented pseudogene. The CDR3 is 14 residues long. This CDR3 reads CASSKRAINYGYTF. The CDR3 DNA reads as TGTGCCAGCAGCAAACGGGCTATTAACTATGGCTACACCTTC.

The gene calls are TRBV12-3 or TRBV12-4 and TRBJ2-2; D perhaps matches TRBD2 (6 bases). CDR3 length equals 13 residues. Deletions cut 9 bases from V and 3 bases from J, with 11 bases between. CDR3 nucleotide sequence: TGTGCCAGTAAGGGGACTGACACCGGGGAGCTGTTTTTT. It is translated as CASKGTDTGELFF.

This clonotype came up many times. The CDR3 here is CASSSSGTGGLVTEAFF. For the CDR3, the DNA is TGTGCCAGCAGTTCATCCGGGACAGGGGGCTTGGTGACTGAAGCTTTCTTT. V is TRBV27 and J is TRBJ1-1; 12 bases are a match to TRBD1. Trimming cost V 4 bases and J 5 bases; bases outside gene matches: 11. CDR1 and CDR2 from the germline V gene are MNHEY and SMNVEV (reference sequence). The CDR3 length is 17 residues.

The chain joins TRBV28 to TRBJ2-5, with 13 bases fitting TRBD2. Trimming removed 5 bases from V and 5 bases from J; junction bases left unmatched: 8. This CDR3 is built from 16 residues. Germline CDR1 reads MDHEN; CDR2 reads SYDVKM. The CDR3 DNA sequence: TGTGCCAGCAGTGAATCCACTAGCGGGAGGGCCGAGACCCAGTACTTC. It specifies CASSESTSGRAETQYF.

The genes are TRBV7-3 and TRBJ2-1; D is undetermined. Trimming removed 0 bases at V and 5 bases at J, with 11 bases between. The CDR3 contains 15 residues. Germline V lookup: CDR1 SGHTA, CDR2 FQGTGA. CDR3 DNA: TGTGCCAGCAGCTTAACGATAGTATCCAACAATGAGCAGTTCTTC. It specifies CASSLTIVSNNEQFF.

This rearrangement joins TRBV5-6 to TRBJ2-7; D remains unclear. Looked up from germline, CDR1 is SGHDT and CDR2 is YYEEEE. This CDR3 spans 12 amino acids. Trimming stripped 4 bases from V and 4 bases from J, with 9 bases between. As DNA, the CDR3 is TGTGCCAGCAGCGAGAACACGTACGAGCAGTACTTC. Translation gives CASSENTYEQYF.

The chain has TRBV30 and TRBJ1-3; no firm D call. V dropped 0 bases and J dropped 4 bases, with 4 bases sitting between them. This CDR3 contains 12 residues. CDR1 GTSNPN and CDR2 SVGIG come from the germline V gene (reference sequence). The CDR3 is CAWSVSGNTIYF. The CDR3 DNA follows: TGTGCCTGGAGTGTTTCAGGAAACACCATATATTTT.

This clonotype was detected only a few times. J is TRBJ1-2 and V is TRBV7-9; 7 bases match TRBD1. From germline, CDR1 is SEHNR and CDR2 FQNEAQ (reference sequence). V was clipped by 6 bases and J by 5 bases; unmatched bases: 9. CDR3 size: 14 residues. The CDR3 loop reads CASSLRDSLYGYTF. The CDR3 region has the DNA TGTGCCAGCAGTCTCCGGGACAGTCTGTATGGCTACACCTTC.

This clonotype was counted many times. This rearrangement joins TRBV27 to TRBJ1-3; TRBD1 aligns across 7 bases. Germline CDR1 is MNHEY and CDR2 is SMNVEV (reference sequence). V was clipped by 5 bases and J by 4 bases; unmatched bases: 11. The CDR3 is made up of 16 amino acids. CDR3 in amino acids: CASSLTGVSSGNTIYF. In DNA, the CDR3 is TGTGCCAGCAGTCTAACAGGGGTCTCGTCGGGAAACACCATATATTTT.

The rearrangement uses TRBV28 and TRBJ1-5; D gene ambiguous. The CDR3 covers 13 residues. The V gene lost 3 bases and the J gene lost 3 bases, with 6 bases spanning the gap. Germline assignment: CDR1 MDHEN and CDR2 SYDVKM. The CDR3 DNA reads TGTGCCAGCAGTTTCCCGCCCAATCAGCCCCAGCATTTT. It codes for CASSFPPNQPQHF.

The CDR3 loop reads CASSLEAWLGAHGANVLTF. The CDR3 DNA follows: TGTGCCAGCAGCTTGGAAGCCTGGCTGGGGGCGCACGGGGCCAACGTCCTGACTTTC. The rearrangement links TRBV5-5 to TRBJ2-6; D is possibly TRBD1 (6 bases). CDR1 is SGHKS and CDR2 is YYEKEE in the germline V gene (reference sequence). The CDR3 spans 19 residues. The V and J ends lost 0 bases and 4 bases respectively, with 20 bases between them.

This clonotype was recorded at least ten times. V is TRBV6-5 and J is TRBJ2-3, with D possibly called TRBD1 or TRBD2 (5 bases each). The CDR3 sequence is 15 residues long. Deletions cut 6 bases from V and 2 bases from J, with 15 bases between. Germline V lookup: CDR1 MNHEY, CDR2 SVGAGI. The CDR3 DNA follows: TGTGCCAGCAGGGGACGGGGAATGAACACAGATACGCAGTATTTT. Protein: CASRGRGMNTDTQYF.

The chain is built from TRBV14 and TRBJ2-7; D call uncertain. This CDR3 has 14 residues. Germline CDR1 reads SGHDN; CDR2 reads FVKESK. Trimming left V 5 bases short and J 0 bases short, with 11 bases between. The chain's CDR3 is CASSTVLNSYEQYF. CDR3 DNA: TGTGCCAGCAGCACAGTTCTGAACTCCTACGAGCAGTACTTC. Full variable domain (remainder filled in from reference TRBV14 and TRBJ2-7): EAGVTQFPSHSVIEKGQTVTLRCDPISGHDNLYWYRRVMGKEIKFLLHFVKESKQDESGMPNNRFLAERTGGTYSTLKVQPAELEDSGVYFCASSTVLNSYEQYFGPGTRLTVT.

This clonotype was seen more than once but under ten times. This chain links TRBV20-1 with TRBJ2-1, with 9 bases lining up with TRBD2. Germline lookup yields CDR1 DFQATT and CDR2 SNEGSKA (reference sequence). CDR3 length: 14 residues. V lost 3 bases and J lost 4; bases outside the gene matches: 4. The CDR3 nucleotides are TGCAGTGCTAGTAGAGCGGGAGGATACAATGAGCAGTTCTTC. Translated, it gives CSASRAGGYNEQFF.

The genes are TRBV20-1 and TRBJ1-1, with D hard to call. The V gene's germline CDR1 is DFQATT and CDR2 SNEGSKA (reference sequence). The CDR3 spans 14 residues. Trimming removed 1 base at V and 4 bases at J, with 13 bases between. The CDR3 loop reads CSARGHGLGTEAFF. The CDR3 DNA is TGCAGTGCTAGAGGGCACGGGCTAGGCACTGAAGCTTTCTTT.

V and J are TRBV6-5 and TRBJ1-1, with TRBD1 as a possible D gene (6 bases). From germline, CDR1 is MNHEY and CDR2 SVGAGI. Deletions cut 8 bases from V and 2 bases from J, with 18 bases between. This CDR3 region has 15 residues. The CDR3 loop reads CASWEYGTYNTEAFF. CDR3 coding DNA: TGTGCCAGCTGGGAGTACGGGACATACAACACTGAAGCTTTCTTT.

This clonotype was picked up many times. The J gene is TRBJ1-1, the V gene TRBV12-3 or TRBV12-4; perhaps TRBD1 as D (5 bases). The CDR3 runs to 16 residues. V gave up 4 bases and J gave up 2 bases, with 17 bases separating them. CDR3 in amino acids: CASSWSGDGLNTEAFF. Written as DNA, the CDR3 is TGTGCCAGCAGTTGGTCGGGGGATGGGTTAAACACTGAAGCTTTCTTT.

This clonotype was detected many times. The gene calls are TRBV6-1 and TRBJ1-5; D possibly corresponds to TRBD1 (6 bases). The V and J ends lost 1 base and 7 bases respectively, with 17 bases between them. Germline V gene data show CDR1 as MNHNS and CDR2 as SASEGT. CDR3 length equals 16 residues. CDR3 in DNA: TGTGCCAGCAGTGAAGTTGGGTGGGGGGCTGGGCAGCCCCAGCATTTT. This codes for CASSEVGWGAGQPQHF.

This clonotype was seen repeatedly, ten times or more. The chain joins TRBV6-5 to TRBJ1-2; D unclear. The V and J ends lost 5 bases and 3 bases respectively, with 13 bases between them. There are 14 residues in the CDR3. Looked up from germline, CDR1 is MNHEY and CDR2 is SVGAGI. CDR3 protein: CASSTLQSHYGYTF. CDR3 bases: TGTGCCAGCAGTACCCTCCAGTCACACTATGGCTACACCTTC.

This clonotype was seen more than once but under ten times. The CDR3 region has the DNA TGCGCCAGCAGTGAGTCGGGGGGGAGCGGCTACACCTTC. Translated, it gives CASSESGGSGYTF. The chain recombines TRBV10-2 with TRBJ1-2, with D perhaps TRBD1 (5 bases). The germline V gene encodes CDR1 WSHSY and CDR2 SAAADI. This CDR3 region has 13 residues. Trimming took 0 bases from V and 8 from J, leaving 10 bases between them.

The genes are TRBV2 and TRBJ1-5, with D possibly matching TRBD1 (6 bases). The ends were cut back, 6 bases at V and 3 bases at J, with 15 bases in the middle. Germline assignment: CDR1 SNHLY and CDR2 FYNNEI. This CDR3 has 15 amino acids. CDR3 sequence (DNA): TGTGCCAGCAGGGCCTTAGGGGGTGTCAATCAGCCCCAGCATTTT. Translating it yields CASRALGGVNQPQHF. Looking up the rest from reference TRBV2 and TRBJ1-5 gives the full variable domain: EPEVTQTPSHQVTQMGQEVILRCVPISNHLYFYWYRQILGQKVEFLVSFYNNEISEKSEIFDDQFSVERPDGSNFTLKIRSTKLEDSAMYFCASRALGGVNQPQHFGDGTRLSIL.